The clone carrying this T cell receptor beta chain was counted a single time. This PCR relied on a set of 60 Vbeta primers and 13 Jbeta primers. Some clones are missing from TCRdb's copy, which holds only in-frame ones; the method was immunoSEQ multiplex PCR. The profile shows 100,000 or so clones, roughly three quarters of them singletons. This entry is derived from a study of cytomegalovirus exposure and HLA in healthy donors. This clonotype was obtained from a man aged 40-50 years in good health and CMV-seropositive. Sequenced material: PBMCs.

CDR3 residues: CASSLGTGQETQYF. CDR3 bases: TGCGCCAGCAGCTTGGGGACTGGCCAAGAGACCCAGTACTTC. The chain uses TRBV5-1 and TRBJ2-5; D might be TRBD2 (5 bases). This CDR3 has 14 amino acids. Germline CDR1 SGHRS, CDR2 YFSETQ. V gave up 0 bases and J gave up 1 base, with 7 bases separating them.